One and the same sample provided the 13 T cell receptor beta chains below, sequenced in a study of blood T cells in healthy people across ages. Alongside a J-beta primer mix, a sample-barcoded 5' primer served in a second PCR lasting roughly 6 to 12 cycles. MiXCR, run by TCRdb on the 5' RACE reads, gives a single entry per CDR3 protein. The table has around 780,000 distinct CDR3 sequences, 45% to 70% seen once; the top ten hold around a quarter. Material: blood. These receptors all stem from a man between 40 and 49 years old in good health.

This clonotype was found a few times. V usage is TRBV6-1 and J usage is TRBJ2-5; 13 bases agree with TRBD2. Trimming took 7 bases from V and 0 from J; bases not matched to a gene: 14. The CDR3 is made up of 19 amino acids. The germline V gene encodes CDR1 MNHNS and CDR2 SASEGT. CDR3 sequence (DNA): TGTGCCAGCAAACCGGGACTAGCGGGGCCCTTAAGAGACCAAGAGACCCAGTACTTC. Residues: CASKPGLAGPLRDQETQYF.

Remarks on this clonotype: A junction boundary mismatches the germline segment, possibly from a read error. This sequence joins TRBV25-1 and TRBJ2-4, with a possible D match to TRBD1 (5 bases). TRBJ2-5 explains the end of the DNA better; the J call may be wrong. Germline-derived CDR1 and CDR2 are MGHDK and SYGVNS. This CDR3 has 16 amino acids. In DNA form, the CDR3 reads TGTACCAGCAGTGAAGGGAACCAGGGTATCGGTGAGACCCAGTACTTC. Its protein is CTSSEGNQGIGETQYF.

This clonotype has just one count. The rearrangement links TRBV5-1 to TRBJ1-5; D uncertain. From germline, CDR1 is SGHRS and CDR2 YFSETQ. This CDR3 spans 14 amino acids. Trimming left V 7 bases short and J 2 bases short, with 13 bases between. The CDR3 sequence is CASAPENGNQPQHF. For the CDR3, the DNA is TGCGCCAGCGCTCCGGAAAACGGCAATCAGCCCCAGCATTTT.

In its sample, this clonotype was seen a few times. The V gene is TRBV24-1, the J gene TRBJ2-1, with TRBD2 identical over 10 bases. Germline values: CDR1 KGHDR, CDR2 SFDVKD. Trimming cost V 6 bases and J 5 bases; bases outside gene matches: 3. The CDR3 has 14 amino acids. Here the CDR3 reads CATSPSGSDNEQFF. In DNA, the CDR3 is TGTGCCACCAGTCCTAGCGGGAGCGACAATGAGCAGTTCTTC.

The V and J genes are TRBV6-5 and TRBJ2-3; TRBD2 is a possible D gene (5 bases). This CDR3 has 16 amino acids. V lost 2 bases and J 0 bases, leaving 12 bases between the germline ends. CDR1 and CDR2 (germline): MNHEY, SVGAGI. CDR3 sequence: CASSYDLAISTDTQYF. The CDR3 DNA is TGTGCCAGCAGTTACGACCTAGCAATTAGCACAGATACGCAGTATTTT.

The rearrangement joins TRBV11-3 to TRBJ2-1; D is undetermined. This CDR3 comprises 16 residues. The germline gives CDR1 SGHNT, CDR2 YENEEA. V was shortened by 4 bases and J by 6 bases, with 19 bases between the two germline ends. The CDR3: CASSSLLSDGGNEQFF. The CDR3 coding sequence is TGTGCCAGCAGCTCCCTTTTATCCGACGGTGGCAATGAGCAGTTCTTC. Looking up the rest from reference TRBV11-3 and TRBJ2-1 gives the full variable domain: EAGVVQSPRYKIIEKKQPVAFWCNPISGHNTLYWYLQNLGQGPELLIRYENEEAVDDSQLPKDRFSAERLKGVDSTLKIQPAELGDSAVYLCASSSLLSDGGNEQFFGPGTRLTVL.

The J gene is TRBJ2-1, the V gene TRBV29-1; TRBD2 aligns across 11 bases. V dropped 4 bases and J dropped 9; count of bases not matched to a gene: 8. This CDR3 contains 14 residues. In germline, CDR1 is SQVTM, CDR2 ANQGSEA. The CDR3 sequence is CSVALTSGRGEQFF. The CDR3 coding sequence is TGCAGCGTTGCCCTAACTAGCGGGAGAGGTGAGCAGTTCTTC.

The chain uses TRBV5-4 and TRBJ2-7; 11 nucleotides align to TRBD1. The V gene's germline CDR1 is SGHNT and CDR2 YYREEE (reference sequence). This CDR3 is 16 amino acids long. J gave up 7 bases and V 3 bases, and 12 bases lay outside the gene matches. CDR3 amino acids: CASSSVGQGAYNEQYF. The DNA for the CDR3 is TGTGCCAGCAGCTCCGTTGGACAGGGGGCCTACAATGAGCAGTACTTC.

This clonotype was detected only a few times. The rearrangement links TRBV12-3 or TRBV12-4 to TRBJ2-7, with 11 bases aligning to TRBD2. V shed 6 bases and J 5 bases; nucleotides not matched to a gene: 9. The CDR3 is 15 residues long. The CDR3 coding sequence is TGTGCCAGCAGAATGATAGCGGGAGGGCCCGACGAGCAGTACTTC. As protein: CASRMIAGGPDEQYF.

Concerning this clonotype: One end of the junction varies from germline; a read error may be responsible. J is TRBJ2-7 and V is TRBV19, with D tentatively TRBD2 (5 bases). The CDR3 totals 14 residues. CDR1 and CDR2 (germline): LNHDA, SQIVND (reference sequence). CDR3 in DNA: TGTGCCAGTAGTACCGCGGGTGGGAACTACGAACAGTACTTC. This encodes CASSTAGGNYEQYF. The full variable domain, rest sourced from reference TRBV19 and TRBJ2-7, is DGGITQSPKYLFRKEGQNVTLSCEQNLNHDAMYWYRQDPGQGLRLIYYSQIVNDFQKGDIAEGYSVSREKKESFPLTVTSAQKNPTAFYLCASSTAGGNYEQYFGPGTRLTVT.

This chain joins TRBV12-3 or TRBV12-4 and TRBJ2-2; D unclear. Between the trimmed V and J ends, which lost 1 base and 5 bases, there was a span of 5 bases. The CDR3 is 13 residues long. The CDR3 here is CASSLERTGELFF. The CDR3 nucleotides read TGTGCCAGCAGTTTAGAGAGGACCGGGGAGCTGTTTTTT.

The rearrangement joins TRBV10-3 to TRBJ2-3; TRBD1 aligns across 10 bases. V gave up 7 bases and J gave up 1 base; unmatched junction bases: 2. CDR1 ENHRY and CDR2 SYGVKD come from the germline V gene. The CDR3 has 14 residues. Here the CDR3 reads CAIKGQGGTDTQYF. In nucleotides, the CDR3 is TGTGCCATCAAAGGACAGGGGGGCACAGATACGCAGTATTTT.

This clonotype was observed a handful of times. J is TRBJ2-6 and V is TRBV29-1; D remains unclear. The germline CDR1 and CDR2 sequences are SQVTM and ANQGSEA. This CDR3 comprises 17 residues. V lost 4 bases, J lost 4 bases, and 20 bases lay in between. The CDR3 DNA follows: TGCAGCGTTGCCCGGACGGAGAACAACTACGGGGCCAACGTCCTGACTTTC. It yields the protein CSVARTENNYGANVLTF. The complete variable domain, with remaining parts taken from reference TRBV29-1 and TRBJ2-6, reads SAVISQKPSRDICQRGTSLTIQCQVDSQVTMMFWYRQQPGQSLTLIATANQGSEATYESGFVIDKFPISRPNLTFSTLTVSNMSPEDSSIYLCSVARTENNYGANVLTFGAGSRLTVL.